The 16 T cell receptor beta chains reported below all come from one sample, sequenced in a study of cytomegalovirus exposure and HLA in healthy donors. Both 60 Vbeta primers and 13 Jbeta primers went into the PCR. Assay: immunoSEQ multiplex PCR; the TCRdb copy retains only in-frame clones and omits some. The sample comprises 150,000 to 190,000 clones, approximately 80% of which are singletons, and 5.5% to 8.5% rests with the top ten. The material sequenced was PBMCs. The receptors shown here come from a woman aged 45-65 years in good health and CMV-seropositive.

The V gene is TRBV2, the J gene TRBJ2-2; the D is unclear. V lost 1 base, J lost 5 bases, and 17 bases lay in between. Germline CDR1 and CDR2: SNHLY and FYNNEI. This CDR3 spans 17 amino acids. DNA of the CDR3: TGTGCCAGCAGTGAAGGTGCACAAAAAGGCAGGACCGGGGAGCTGTTTTTT. This gives the protein CASSEGAQKGRTGELFF.

The chain carries TRBV21-1 and TRBJ2-7; the listed D gene, TRBD1, was not tested against the DNA. TRBV21-1 is marked as a pseudogene. The CDR3 contains 11 residues. Written as DNA, the CDR3 is TGTGCCAGCAAAGGGGGCTACGAGCAGTACTTC. It is translated as CASKGGYEQYF.

V is TRBV30 and J is TRBJ1-1; 9 positions match TRBD1. CDR1 is GTSNPN and CDR2 is SVGIG in the germline V gene (reference sequence). This CDR3 is 15 amino acids long. Losses at the gene ends were 1 base for V and 2 bases for J; bases not matched to a gene: 5. The CDR3 loop reads CAWSEQGAGNTEAFF. CDR3 nucleotides: TGTGCCTGGAGTGAACAGGGGGCGGGAAACACTGAAGCTTTCTTT.

The V gene is TRBV9, the J gene TRBJ1-2; 11 nucleotides match TRBD1. The CDR3 has 14 amino acids. V lost 2 bases and J lost 4; bases outside the gene matches: 1. CDR1 SGDLS and CDR2 YYNGEE come from the germline V gene. For the CDR3, the DNA is TGTGCCAGCAGCGTCGGACAGGGGGCCTATGGCTACACCTTC. Its translation: CASSVGQGAYGYTF.

For this clone: Other DNA sequences in this specimen translate into the identical CDR3. This rearrangement joins TRBV28 to TRBJ1-5; D is undetermined. Germline V lookup: CDR1 MDHEN, CDR2 SYDVKM. CDR3 size: 11 residues. The CDR3: CASCSNQPQHF. The CDR3 DNA is TGTGCTAGCTGCAGTAATCAGCCCCAGCATTTT.

This chain connects TRBV14 to TRBJ1-1; D is perhaps TRBD1 (5 bases). This CDR3 has 14 residues. Germline CDR1 SGHDN, CDR2 FVKESK. Trimming left V 1 base short and J 6 bases short, with 12 bases between. The CDR3, as DNA: TGTGCCAGCAGCCAAGCAGACAGAAGAGCTGAAGCTTTCTTT. It specifies CASSQADRRAEAFF.

Only one count was recorded for this clone. This sequence joins TRBV19 and TRBJ1-3, with D maybe TRBD1 (6 bases). Trimming pared 10 bases from V and 8 bases from J, leaving 18 bases between. Germline CDR1 reads LNHDA; CDR2 reads SQIVND (reference sequence). This CDR3 contains 13 residues. CDR3 protein: CATHRVGLDTIYF. DNA for the CDR3: TGTGCCACCCACAGGGTCGGATTAGACACCATATATTTT.

The chain joins TRBV19 to TRBJ2-7; 7 nucleotides line up with TRBD1. CDR3 length equals 16 residues. Germline V gene lookup returns CDR1 LNHDA and CDR2 SQIVND (reference sequence). The trim removed 5 bases at V and 0 bases at J, leaving 10 bases unmatched. The CDR3 here is CASSSLRQGTSYEQYF. In nucleotides, the CDR3 is TGTGCCAGTAGTTCACTCCGACAGGGTACCTCCTACGAGCAGTACTTC.

J is TRBJ2-5 and V is TRBV19, with D perhaps matching TRBD1 (5 bases). Germline-derived CDR1 and CDR2 are LNHDA and SQIVND (reference sequence). V lost 8 bases and J lost 5, with 21 bases in between. CDR3 length equals 15 residues. The CDR3 DNA reads as TGTGCCAGTGCCATAGGGCAGGGCATGTCGGAGACCCAGTACTTC. It encodes CASAIGQGMSETQYF.

This rearrangement joins TRBV2 to TRBJ2-7; D might be TRBD2 (7 bases). Trimming removed 1 base at V and 3 bases at J, with 13 bases between. The CDR3 contains 15 residues. In germline, CDR1 is SNHLY, CDR2 FYNNEI. CDR3 sequence reads: CASSEEGGAYYEQYF. For the CDR3, the DNA is TGTGCCAGCAGTGAAGAAGGGGGGGCTTACTACGAGCAGTACTTC. Drawing the rest from reference TRBV2 and TRBJ2-7, the complete variable domain is EPEVTQTPSHQVTQMGQEVILRCVPISNHLYFYWYRQILGQKVEFLVSFYNNEISEKSEIFDDQFSVERPDGSNFTLKIRSTKLEDSAMYFCASSEEGGAYYEQYFGPGTRLTVT.

This clone is a singleton in its sample. The gene calls are TRBV30 and TRBJ1-3; 8 bases are shared with TRBD1. V lost 3 bases to trimming and J lost 6 bases; unmatched junction nucleotides: 13. The germline gives CDR1 GTSNPN, CDR2 SVGIG (reference sequence). The CDR3 contains 16 residues. CDR3 residues: CAWRERQGTLKNTIYF. The CDR3 region has the DNA TGTGCCTGGAGGGAGCGACAGGGGACCTTGAAAAACACCATATATTTT.

J is TRBJ2-5 and V is TRBV7-3; D may be TRBD2 (6 bases). The CDR3 length is 14 residues. From germline, CDR1 is SGHTA and CDR2 FQGTGA. Trimming cost V 2 bases and J 1 base, with 8 bases left between them. The CDR3 DNA reads TGTGCCAGCAGCTTAGGAGGGTCCCAAGAGACCCAGTACTTC. This sequence encodes CASSLGGSQETQYF.

This clone was counted once. At one end, the junction sequence differs from germline, possibly due to a read error. V is TRBV9 and J is TRBJ1-4, with a tentative D call TRBD1 (5 bases). CDR1 is SGDLS, CDR2 YYNGEE, per germline. CDR3 length: 14 residues. The DNA of the CDR3 is TGTGCCAGCAGCGTAGCGGCAGGGTTTGAGAAACTGCTTTTT. This gives the protein CASSVAAGFEKLLF.

The chain links TRBV4-3 to TRBJ2-1; tentatively, D is TRBD2 (6 bases). The CDR3 runs 18 residues. Germline assignment: CDR1 LGHNA and CDR2 YSLEER. Trimming stripped 0 bases from V and 0 bases from J, with 15 bases between. In nucleotides, the CDR3 is TGCGCCAGCAGCCAAGATGGGGGGAACGGGGACTCCTACAATGAGCAGTTCTTC. It specifies CASSQDGGNGDSYNEQFF.

The rearrangement joins TRBV5-6 to TRBJ2-7; D is ambiguous. Germline CDR1 SGHDT, CDR2 YYEEEE. V lost 4 bases and J 0 bases, leaving 11 bases between the germline ends. The CDR3 covers 14 residues. As DNA, the CDR3 is TGTGCCAGCAGCGCTAGAATAAGCTCCTACGAGCAGTACTTC. Amino acid sequence: CASSARISSYEQYF.

This clone came up once. The rearrangement joins TRBV29-1 to TRBJ2-3, with 8 bases lining up with TRBD2. This CDR3 spans 12 amino acids. The germline CDR1 and CDR2 sequences are SQVTM and ANQGSEA. Trimming cost V 5 bases and J 4 bases; bases outside gene matches: 2. The CDR3, as DNA: TGCAGCGTTTCGCGGGAGGCAGATACGCAGTATTTT. Protein sequence: CSVSREADTQYF.